This T cell receptor beta chain appears in the sequencing data of a study of sequential checkpoint blockade in melanoma. The wider study: Arm A got nivolumab then ipilimumab; arm B the reverse, 1:1. After both sequences, patients received maintenance nivolumab.

The CDR3 runs to 16 residues. The V end lost 0 bases, the J end lost 5 bases, and 17 bases lay between the germline ends. Looked up from germline, CDR1 is SGHRS and CDR2 is YFSETQ. Assay: immunoSEQ multiplex PCR; the TCRdb copy retains only in-frame clones and omits some. This sample yields roughly 5,000 clones, of which roughly three fifths are seen a single time; about two fifths belongs to the top ten. Treatment here: randomized to nivolumab then ipilimumab (arm A) or the reverse (arm B). Sorted cells were live CD3+CD8+, lacking CD19 and CD56, from PBMCs. The chain couples TRBV5-1 to TRBJ1-1; perhaps TRBD1 as D (5 bases). This TCR was recovered from a human donor with melanoma. The input for sequencing was CD8+ T cells sorted from blood (inferred from file names), taken from a patient given nivolumab and ipilimumab in sequence. The CDR3 here is CASSLEVGQGGTEAFF. The CDR3 bases are TGCGCCAGCAGCTTGGAGGTAGGGCAGGGAGGTACTGAAGCTTTCTTT.